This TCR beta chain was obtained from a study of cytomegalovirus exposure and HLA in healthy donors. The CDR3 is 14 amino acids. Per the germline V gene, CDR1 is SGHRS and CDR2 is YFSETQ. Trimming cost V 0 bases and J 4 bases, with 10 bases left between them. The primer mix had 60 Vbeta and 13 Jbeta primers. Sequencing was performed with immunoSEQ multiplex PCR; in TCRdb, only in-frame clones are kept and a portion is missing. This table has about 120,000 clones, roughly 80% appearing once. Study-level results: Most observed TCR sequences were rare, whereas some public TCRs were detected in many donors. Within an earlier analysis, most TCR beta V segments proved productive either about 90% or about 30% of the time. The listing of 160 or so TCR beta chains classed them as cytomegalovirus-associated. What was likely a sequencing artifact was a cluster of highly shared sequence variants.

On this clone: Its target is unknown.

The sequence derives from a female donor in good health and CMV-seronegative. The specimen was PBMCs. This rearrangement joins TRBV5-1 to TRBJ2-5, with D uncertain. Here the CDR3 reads CASSLASRIETQYF. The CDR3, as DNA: TGCGCCAGCAGCTTGGCTTCGAGAATAGAGACCCAGTACTTC.